Listed below are T cell receptor beta chains from one sample, sequenced in a study of blood T cells in healthy people across ages. TCRdb used MiXCR to reprocess the 5' RACE reads, holding one entry per CDR3 protein. Among approximately 810,000 distinct CDR3 sequences listed, roughly 26% were seen once. Sample: blood. All receptors derive from a woman older than 75 in good health. Both conserved end residues are part of each CDR3. The D gene is left open where the match is weak. Rows may omit the clone size; those that give it use once, few, many or a size class.

D | size | J | V | CDR3 | DNA
. | many | TRBJ2-7 | TRBV10-3 | CAIRPGPPHEQYF | TGTGCCATCAGACCAGGGCCCCCCCACGAGCAGTACTTC
. | many | TRBJ2-1 | TRBV30 | CAWTWGSYNEQFF | TGTGCCTGGACGTGGGGCTCCTACAATGAGCAGTTCTTC
TRBD1 | few | TRBJ2-2 | TRBV27 | CASSNLNRGVGELFF | TGTGCCAGCAGTAACCTAAACAGGGGGGTCGGGGAGCTGTTTTTT
. | many | TRBJ2-5 | TRBV7-2 | CASSLGGGPSETQYF | TGTGCCAGCAGCTTAGGCGGGGGCCCTTCGGAGACCCAGTACTTC
. | many | TRBJ1-2 | TRBV29-1 | CSFYHRERSGYTF | TGCAGCTTCTATCACAGGGAGAGGAGTGGCTACACCTTC
. | few | TRBJ2-2 | TRBV7-9 | CASSLEEAGELFF | TGTGCCAGCAGCTTAGAAGAGGCCGGGGAGCTGTTTTTT
. | many | TRBJ2-1 | TRBV5-1 | CASSNRQRDNEQFF | TGCGCCAGCAGCAACCGACAACGCGACAATGAGCAGTTCTTC
TRBD1 | . | TRBJ1-5 | TRBV20-1 | CSASIIQGANQPQHF | TGCAGTGCTTCTATAATTCAGGGGGCGAATCAGCCCCAGCATTTT
. | few | TRBJ1-2 | TRBV18 | CASSPPSTGTYGYTF | TGTGCCAGCTCACCACCGAGCACAGGGACCTATGGCTACACCTTC
TRBD2 | many | TRBJ2-1 | TRBV9 | CASSRPAGGLDEQFF | TGTGCCAGCAGCAGGCCCGCGGGGGGCCTGGATGAGCAGTTCTTC
. | . | TRBJ2-2 | TRBV24-1 | CATRTDGGTGELFF | TGTGCCACCCGCACCGATGGGGGGACCGGGGAGCTGTTTTTT
. | few | TRBJ2-3 | TRBV6-2/TRBV6-3 | CASSYSTGGLSTDTQYF | TGTGCCAGCAGTTACTCGACGGGGGGCCTCAGCACAGATACGCAGTATTTT
TRBD1 | many | TRBJ2-7 | TRBV7-6 | CASSLGGGADEQYF | TGTGCCAGCAGCTTAGGAGGGGGCGCAGACGAGCAGTACTTC
. | many | TRBJ1-2 | TRBV12-3/TRBV12-4 | CASKRPGANYGYTF | TGTGCCAGCAAGCGCCCAGGAGCTAACTATGGCTACACCTTC
. | . | TRBJ1-1 | TRBV20-1 | CSARDYYGHSFEAFF | TGCAGTGCTAGAGATTATTACGGCCATAGTTTTGAAGCTTTCTTT
. | . | TRBJ1-1 | TRBV7-9 | CASSLWGRDMNTEAFF | TGTGCCAGCAGCTTATGGGGGAGGGACATGAACACTGAAGCTTTCTTT
TRBD1 | . | TRBJ2-3 | TRBV3-1 | CTSRLGLTGFSSDTQYF | TGTACCAGCAGGCTCGGTCTGACAGGGTTTTCGTCAGATACGCAGTATTTT
. | few | TRBJ1-1 | TRBV6-1 | CASSEGWTEAFF | TGTGCCAGCAGTGAGGGGTGGACTGAAGCTTTCTTT
. | . | TRBJ2-7 | TRBV20-1 | CSAGSTYEQYF | TGCAGTGCAGGGAGTACCTACGAGCAGTACTTC
TRBD1 | many | TRBJ2-3 | TRBV20-1 | CSASFDRDRYTQYF | TGCAGTGCTAGTTTCGACAGGGATAGATATACGCAGTATTTT
TRBD2 | . | TRBJ2-5 | TRBV7-2 | CASSKYSGGAQETQYF | TGTGCCAGCAGCAAATATAGCGGGGGAGCTCAAGAGACCCAGTACTTC
. | . | TRBJ2-7 | TRBV9 | CASSPQTSGSSYEQYF | TGTGCCAGCAGCCCCCAGACTTCCGGTAGCTCCTACGAGCAGTACTTC
TRBD2 | many | TRBJ2-3 | TRBV6-6 | CASSRIGGGNTQYF | TGTGCCAGCAGTCGTATCGGGGGGGGGAATACGCAGTATTTT
TRBD1 | many | TRBJ2-3 | TRBV12-3/TRBV12-4 | CASSLRQGVTDTQYF | TGTGCCAGCAGTTTGCGACAGGGGGTAACAGATACGCAGTATTTT
TRBD1 | many | TRBJ1-1 | TRBV7-2 | CASSLHGQGVTEAFF | TGTGCCAGCAGCTTACATGGGCAGGGGGTAACTGAAGCTTTCTTT
. | many | TRBJ2-1 | TRBV21-1 | CASSKQGYNEQFF | TGTGCCAGCAGCAAGCAGGGCTACAATGAGCAGTTCTTC
. | many | TRBJ2-7 | TRBV9 | CASSVSPGRNEQYF | TGTGCCAGCAGCGTATCTCCCGGCAGGAACGAGCAGTACTTC
. | many | TRBJ2-1 | TRBV15 | CATSQDRDYYNEQFF | TGTGCCACCAGCCAGGACAGGGACTACTACAATGAGCAGTTCTTC
. | few | TRBJ1-1 | TRBV4-3 | CASSQVRARGRDEAFF | .
TRBD1 | . | TRBJ2-5 | TRBV3-1 | CASILGTAKRETQYF | TGTGCCAGCATCTTAGGGACAGCCAAGCGGGAGACCCAGTACTTC
. | . | TRBJ2-2 | TRBV3-1 | CASSQDGATGELFF | TGTGCCAGCAGCCAAGACGGGGCCACCGGGGAGCTGTTTTTT
. | many | TRBJ1-5 | TRBV27 | CASSSRWGGRSNQPQHF | TGTGCCAGCAGTTCCCGATGGGGGGGCAGGAGCAATCAGCCCCAGCATTTT
. | . | TRBJ1-1 | TRBV27 | CASRRGERANTEAFF | TGTGCCAGCAGGCGGGGAGAGCGTGCAAACACTGAAGCTTTCTTT
TRBD2 | many | TRBJ2-1 | TRBV11-2 | CASSPGLAGGWSYNEQFF | TGTGCCAGCAGCCCGGGACTAGCGGGGGGGTGGAGCTACAATGAGCAGTTCTTC
. | many | TRBJ2-1 | TRBV7-2 | CASSLGSLFNEQFF | TGTGCCAGCAGCTTAGGGTCCCTCTTTAATGAGCAGTTCTTC
TRBD2 | many | TRBJ2-7 | TRBV10-3 | CAISRTSGSYEQYF | TGTGCCATCAGTAGGACTAGCGGTTCCTACGAGCAGTACTTC
TRBD1 | few | TRBJ1-4 | TRBV6-6 | CASRGGQGASYEKLFF | TGTGCCAGCAGGGGGGGTCAGGGGGCTTCATACGAAAAACTGTTTTTT
. | . | TRBJ2-7 | TRBV2 | CASSISSYEQYF | TGTGCCAGCAGTATATCCTCCTACGAGCAGTACTTC
TRBD1 | few | TRBJ1-5 | TRBV6-2/TRBV6-3 | CASIKTGAPPNQPQHF | TGTGCCAGCATCAAGACAGGGGCGCCTCCCAATCAGCCCCAGCATTTT
TRBD1 | many | TRBJ2-1 | TRBV24-1 | CATSRSGTGSYDEQFF | TGTGCCACCAGTCGGTCCGGGACAGGGAGTTACGATGAGCAGTTCTTC
TRBD1 | . | TRBJ1-1 | TRBV12-3/TRBV12-4 | CASSYGTGMTEAFF | TGTGCCAGCAGTTACGGGACAGGGATGACTGAAGCTTTCTTT
. | many | TRBJ2-3 | TRBV20-1 | CSARVPSPTDTQYF | TGCAGTGCTAGAGTTCCCAGCCCCACAGATACGCAGTATTTT
. | many | TRBJ2-7 | TRBV7-9 | CASSLIGGSEQYF | TGTGCCAGCAGCTTAATTGGAGGCTCCGAGCAGTACTTC
. | . | TRBJ2-7 | TRBV21-1 | CASSKEPSRDRGEAYEQYF | TGTGCCAGCAGCAAAGAACCGTCCCGGGACAGGGGGGAGGCCTACGAGCAGTACTTC
. | many | TRBJ1-2 | TRBV2 | CASSVQGGQNYGYTF | TGTGCCAGCAGTGTTCAGGGAGGGCAGAACTATGGCTACACCTTC
TRBD2 | many | TRBJ2-1 | TRBV12-3/TRBV12-4 | CASSTPSGGAHEQFF | TGTGCCAGCAGCACTCCTAGCGGGGGGGCCCATGAGCAGTTCTTC
. | few | TRBJ1-2 | TRBV4-1 | CASSQDNFMTGGRRGYGYTF | TGCGCCAGCAGCCAAGATAATTTTATGACAGGAGGTCGGCGGGGTTATGGCTACACCTTC
. | few | TRBJ1-1 | TRBV6-1 | CASSPPQPSGRAFF | TGTGCCAGCAGTCCCCCTCAACCCTCGGGACGAGCTTTCTTT